This passage covers 30 T cell receptor beta chains from one sample sequenced in a study of molecular identifiers for immune sequencing clone quantification. TCRdb processed the PCR reads anew with MiXCR; each CDR3 protein has one entry. This table holds just under 650,000 distinct CDR3 sequences, just under 20% found once. Sequenced sample: naive CD8+ T cells from blood, with Jurkat cell RNA spiked in. Sample subset: FACS-sorted CD8+CD4-CCR7+CD45RA+ naive T cells. These receptors all come from a human donor in good health. Some libraries in this study had Jurkat cell RNA spiked in.

This clonotype occurred many times. The chain couples TRBV3-1 to TRBJ1-1; perhaps TRBD1 as D (6 bases). Trimming cost V 4 bases and J 5 bases, with 11 bases left between them. From germline, CDR1 is LGHDT and CDR2 YNNKEL (reference sequence). The CDR3 sequence is 13 residues long. CDR3 region: CASSLKGGTEAFF. For the CDR3, the DNA is TGTGCCAGCAGCCTCAAAGGGGGGACTGAAGCTTTCTTT.

This clonotype was counted once. A much larger clone is a single base away; this may be a read error. The chain joins TRBV2 to TRBJ2-7; D gene uncertain. This CDR3 is built from 11 residues. Per germline, CDR1 SNHLY and CDR2 FYNNEI. The V end lost 8 bases, the J end lost 5 bases, and 10 bases lay between the germline ends. The CDR3 protein is CASEVAHEQYF. The CDR3 region has the DNA TGTGCCAGCGAAGTCGCCCACGAGCAGTACTTC.

This clonotype has at least ten counts. The chain has TRBV28 and TRBJ2-7, with D possibly called TRBD1 or TRBD2 (6 bases each). Germline lookup yields CDR1 MDHEN and CDR2 SYDVKM. CDR3 size: 15 residues. Trimming shortened V by 1 base and J by 2 bases, and 12 bases separated the two germline ends. CDR3 protein: CASSLLGGTTYEQYF. DNA of the CDR3: TGTGCCAGCAGTTTATTAGGGGGGACCACCTACGAGCAGTACTTC.

In regard to this clonotype: This may be a read error, as it is one base from a much larger clone. The chain links TRBV9 to TRBJ2-3; D remains ambiguous. The germline V gene encodes CDR1 SGDLS and CDR2 YYNGEE. CDR3 size: 12 residues. Trimming removed 3 bases at V and 8 bases at J, with 10 bases between. CDR3 sequence: CASSGNSGTQYF. The CDR3 DNA reads TGTGCCAGCAGCGGGAACTCAGGTACGCAGTATTTT.

This clonotype was detected ten times or more. This chain uses TRBV9 with TRBJ2-1; the D gene is possibly TRBD2 (5 bases). The germline CDR1 and CDR2 sequences are SGDLS and YYNGEE. V lost 5 bases to trimming and J lost 9 bases, with 9 bases between them. This CDR3 is built from 11 residues. This CDR3 reads CASSVGGEQFF. The CDR3, as DNA: TGTGCCAGCAGTGTTGGAGGTGAGCAGTTCTTC.

This clonotype came up many times. V and J are TRBV12-3 or TRBV12-4 and TRBJ1-1; D might be TRBD1 (5 bases). The V gene lost 3 bases and the J gene lost 6 bases, with 11 bases spanning the gap. The CDR3 covers 13 residues. The DNA for the CDR3 is TGTGCCAGCAGTTTTGGCAGGGCGGCTGAAGCTTTCTTT. Amino acid sequence: CASSFGRAAEAFF.

This clonotype occurred many times. As DNA, the CDR3 is TGTGCCAGCAGCCCAGGGGATCGCGGCGAGCAGTACTTC. Translating it yields CASSPGDRGEQYF. The V and J genes are TRBV7-9 and TRBJ2-7; D perhaps matches TRBD1 (6 bases). The V gene lost 5 bases and the J gene lost 6 bases, with 14 bases spanning the gap. Germline values: CDR1 SEHNR, CDR2 FQNEAQ (reference sequence). This CDR3 is 13 amino acids long.

There are many counts of this clonotype. Here the CDR3 DNA reads TGCAGTGCTAGAGTTCCGGAGTGGACTAGCGGGAGTTTAACTTCCTACGAGCAGTACTTC. Protein product: CSARVPEWTSGSLTSYEQYF. The chain joins TRBV20-1 to TRBJ2-7, with 13 bases fitting TRBD2. CDR3 length: 20 residues. CDR1 is DFQATT and CDR2 is SNEGSKA in the germline V gene (reference sequence). V lost 1 base to trimming and J lost 1 base; unmatched junction nucleotides: 16.

To note about this clonotype: One end of the junction varies from germline; a read error may be responsible. The J gene is TRBJ2-2, the V gene TRBV19; D is possibly TRBD1 or TRBD2 (5 bases each). The CDR3 is made up of 16 amino acids. The germline CDR1 and CDR2 sequences are LNHDA and SQIVND (reference sequence). CDR3 loop: CVSSPWSGPVTGELFF. The CDR3 bases are TGTGTCAGTAGCCCCTGGTCGGGGCCAGTAACCGGGGAGCTGTTTTTT.

This rearrangement joins TRBV25-1 to TRBJ1-2; TRBD1 is a possible D gene (5 bases). CDR1 and CDR2 from the germline V gene are MGHDK and SYGVNS. This CDR3 spans 15 amino acids. The germline V and J ends were trimmed by 2 bases and 6 bases, with 16 bases remaining between them. CDR3 sequence: CASSEPAAGSDGYTF. CDR3 nucleotides: TGTGCCAGCAGTGAACCCGCCGCAGGGAGCGATGGCTACACCTTC.

There are many counts of this clonotype. The rearrangement links TRBV5-4 to TRBJ2-3; possibly TRBD1 or TRBD2 for D (6 bases each). V was pared by 4 bases and J by 4 bases, with 13 bases between. The CDR3 spans 14 residues. Germline lookup yields CDR1 SGHNT and CDR2 YYREEE (reference sequence). CDR3 DNA sequence: TGTGCCAGCAGCCCTGGCCGGGGGCCAGATACGCAGTATTTT. This gives the protein CASSPGRGPDTQYF.

Remarks on this clonotype: At one end, the junction sequence differs from germline, possibly due to a read error. The chain uses TRBV3-1 and TRBJ2-3; unclear D gene. The CDR3 is 18 amino acids. CDR1 and CDR2 (germline): LGHDT, YNNKEL (reference sequence). The chain's CDR3 is CANSQEELLGKSTDTQYF. The CDR3 bases are TGTGCCAACAGCCAAGAAGAACTCCTAGGGAAGAGCACAGATACGCAGTATTTT.

In its sample, this clonotype was seen once. This chain connects TRBV25-1 to TRBJ2-3; D is ambiguous. The CDR3 is made up of 14 amino acids. The germline CDR1 and CDR2 sequences are MGHDK and SYGVNS. V was pared by 5 bases and J by 15 bases, with 24 bases between. The CDR3 loop is CASSLGGNTDTLYF. The DNA for the CDR3 is TGTGCCAGCAGTTTAGGCGGAAACACAGATACGCTATATTTT.

This clonotype occurred many times. The chain carries TRBV28 and TRBJ1-1; possibly TRBD1 for D (5 bases). There are 14 residues in the CDR3. Germline V lookup: CDR1 MDHEN, CDR2 SYDVKM. Trimming cost V 6 bases and J 10 bases, with 21 bases left between them. In nucleotides, the CDR3 is TGTGCCAGCAGCCCACTGGGGGGAACCAGAGGAGCTTTCTTT. Its protein product is CASSPLGGTRGAFF.

Note on this clonotype: A much larger clonotype is one base distant, so this may be a read error. The rearrangement uses TRBV6-1 and TRBJ2-3, with a tentative D call TRBD2 (6 bases). Germline V lookup: CDR1 MNHNS, CDR2 SASEGT. The V and J ends lost 4 bases and 2 bases respectively, with 16 bases between them. CDR3 length equals 16 residues. CDR3 loop: CASSVLWAGSTDTQYF. Here the CDR3 DNA reads TGTGCCAGCAGTGTGCTCTGGGCGGGGTCCACAGATACGCAGTATTTT.

This clonotype was recorded many times. This chain uses TRBV27 with TRBJ2-3; D perhaps matches TRBD1 (5 bases). Germline V lookup: CDR1 MNHEY, CDR2 SMNVEV (reference sequence). Trimming shortened V by 3 bases and J by 4 bases, and 8 bases separated the two germline ends. This CDR3 has 13 amino acids. CDR3 in amino acids: CASSFTGPDTQYF. CDR3 nucleotide sequence: TGTGCCAGCAGTTTTACAGGCCCAGATACGCAGTATTTT.

This clonotype has more than one count but fewer than ten. The V gene is TRBV27, the J gene TRBJ2-2; possibly TRBD1 or TRBD2 for D (6 bases each). Between the trimmed V and J ends, which lost 10 bases and 6 bases, there was a span of 9 bases. The germline CDR1 and CDR2 sequences are MNHEY and SMNVEV (reference sequence). There are 11 residues in the CDR3. The CDR3 region has the DNA TGTGCCACAAGGGGGGCCGGGGAGCTGTTTTTT. This gives the protein CATRGAGELFF.

Ten or more counts support this clonotype. The chain joins TRBV5-1 to TRBJ2-7; D is ambiguous. CDR3 length: 13 amino acids. The V gene lost 4 bases and the J gene lost 1 base, with 9 bases spanning the gap. Germline V CDR1 and CDR2: SGHRS, YFSETQ. DNA for the CDR3: TGCGCCAGCAGCGAACAGCCTTCCTACGAGCAGTACTTC. Translated, it gives CASSEQPSYEQYF.

At least ten counts were recorded for this clonotype. This chain connects TRBV27 to TRBJ2-3, with D maybe TRBD1 (5 bases). The CDR3 consists of 18 residues. V was cut by 6 bases and J by 2 bases, with 24 bases left in between. Germline lookup yields CDR1 MNHEY and CDR2 SMNVEV (reference sequence). In DNA form, the CDR3 reads TGTGCCAGCAGAGATCTGGCAGGGCTGAAATTTTCCACAGATACGCAGTATTTT. Amino acids: CASRDLAGLKFSTDTQYF.

The sample holds many counts of this clonotype. This rearrangement joins TRBV9 to TRBJ1-1; D is perhaps TRBD1 (5 bases). The V gene's germline CDR1 is SGDLS and CDR2 YYNGEE. The germline V and J ends were trimmed by 0 bases and 4 bases, with 13 bases remaining between them. The CDR3 consists of 15 residues. The CDR3 protein is CASSVEGKWGTEAFF. The CDR3 DNA follows: TGTGCCAGCAGCGTAGAGGGGAAATGGGGCACTGAAGCTTTCTTT.

This clonotype was picked up many times. The chain links TRBV5-1 to TRBJ2-2; D is perhaps TRBD1 (6 bases). The CDR3 runs 17 residues. V lost 0 bases and J 2 bases, leaving 14 bases between the germline ends. From germline, CDR1 is SGHRS and CDR2 YFSETQ. CDR3 sequence reads: CASSLVYRTANTGELFF. The CDR3, as DNA: TGCGCCAGCAGCTTGGTGTATAGGACAGCCAACACCGGGGAGCTGTTTTTT.

The chain uses TRBV11-2 and TRBJ2-2; 10 positions match TRBD1. CDR1 SGHAT and CDR2 FQNNGV come from the germline V gene. Unmatched junction bases numbered 9, after V lost 1 base and J lost 4 bases. CDR3 length equals 18 residues. Here the CDR3 DNA reads TGTGCCAGCAGCTTAGTCACGACAGGGGGCTATGGCACCGGGGAGCTGTTTTTT. Translating gives CASSLVTTGGYGTGELFF.

This clonotype was counted many times. V and J are TRBV6-5 and TRBJ1-5; weak D call: TRBD1 (6 bases). Germline-derived CDR1 and CDR2 are MNHEY and SVGAGI. V lost 6 bases, J lost 2 bases, and 14 bases lay in between. The CDR3 consists of 15 residues. CDR3 protein: CASRPGVMGNQPQHF. CDR3 nucleotides: TGTGCCAGCAGACCAGGGGTGATGGGCAATCAGCCCCAGCATTTT.

This clonotype was picked up many times. The V gene is TRBV6-1, the J gene TRBJ1-5; 10 bases fit TRBD1. From germline, CDR1 is MNHNS and CDR2 SASEGT. Germline trimming cut 6 bases from V and 0 bases from J; bases unmatched to any gene: 14. The CDR3 loop spans 19 amino acids. The CDR3 sequence is CASREKTGTGVYSNQPQHF. The CDR3 coding sequence is TGTGCCAGCAGGGAAAAGACCGGGACAGGGGTCTATAGCAATCAGCCCCAGCATTTT.

In this sample, this clonotype turned up a few times. The rearrangement uses TRBV4-3 and TRBJ1-1, with D possibly TRBD1 on 5 matching bases. The germline CDR1 and CDR2 sequences are LGHNA and YSLEER. Trimming removed 0 bases from V and 4 bases from J, with 9 bases in between. The CDR3 runs 14 residues. The CDR3 region is CASSQDRVGTEAFF. In DNA, the CDR3 is TGCGCCAGCAGCCAAGACAGGGTGGGCACTGAAGCTTTCTTT.

This clonotype was observed at least ten times. The chain joins TRBV24-1 to TRBJ2-1; tentatively, D is TRBD1 or TRBD2 (6 bases each). Looked up from germline, CDR1 is KGHDR and CDR2 is SFDVKD. V shed 3 bases and J shed 5 bases, with 28 bases lying between them. CDR3 length: 20 amino acids. The CDR3 loop is CATSDPEAQGGSRKHNEQFF. In nucleotides, the CDR3 is TGTGCCACCAGTGATCCAGAGGCACAGGGAGGCTCCCGGAAGCACAATGAGCAGTTCTTC.

Ten or more counts support this clonotype. This chain joins TRBV4-1 and TRBJ1-5; unclear D gene. Germline V lookup: CDR1 MGHRA, CDR2 YSYEKL. V was trimmed by 1 base and J by 1 base, leaving 8 bases between them. The CDR3 sequence is 15 residues long. CDR3 nucleotide sequence: TGCGCCAGCAGCCAAGGAACAAACAGCAATCAGCCCCAGCATTTT. Translated: CASSQGTNSNQPQHF.

This clonotype appeared many times. The V gene is TRBV2, the J gene TRBJ2-7; no clear D gene. The CDR3 is made up of 15 amino acids. The V end lost 6 bases, the J end lost 2 bases, and 17 bases lay between the germline ends. Germline CDR1 is SNHLY and CDR2 is FYNNEI. This CDR3 reads CASSAPGIYPYEQYF. The CDR3 DNA sequence: TGTGCCAGCAGCGCCCCTGGGATCTATCCCTACGAGCAGTACTTC.

This clonotype was recorded a few times. The chain is built from TRBV7-9 and TRBJ2-1; D is unresolved. Between the trimmed V and J ends, which lost 8 bases and 1 base, there was a span of 12 bases. The CDR3 extends over 14 amino acids. In germline, CDR1 is SEHNR, CDR2 FQNEAQ (reference sequence). DNA of the CDR3: TGTGCCAGCTCGATTGGCCTGTCCTACAATGAGCAGTTCTTC. This sequence encodes CASSIGLSYNEQFF.

The table lists this clonotype with many counts. The chain uses TRBV19 and TRBJ2-1, with D perhaps TRBD1 (5 bases). The CDR3 sequence is 15 residues long. V was trimmed by 3 bases and J by 1 base, leaving 10 bases between them. The germline gives CDR1 LNHDA, CDR2 SQIVND (reference sequence). The CDR3 nucleotides are TGTGCCAGTAGTATCACAACAGGTTCCTACAATGAGCAGTTCTTC. Amino acid sequence: CASSITTGSYNEQFF.